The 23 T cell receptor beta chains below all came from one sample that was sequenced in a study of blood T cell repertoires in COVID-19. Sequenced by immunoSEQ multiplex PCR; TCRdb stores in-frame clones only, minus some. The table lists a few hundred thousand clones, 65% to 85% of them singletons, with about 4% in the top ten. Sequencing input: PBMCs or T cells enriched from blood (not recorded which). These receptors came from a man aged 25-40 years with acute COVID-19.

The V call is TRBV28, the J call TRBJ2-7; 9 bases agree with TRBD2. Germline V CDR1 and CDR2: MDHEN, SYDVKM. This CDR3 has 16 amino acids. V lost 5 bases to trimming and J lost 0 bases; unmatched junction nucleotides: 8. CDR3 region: CASSTHSGGPSYEQYF. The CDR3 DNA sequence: TGTGCCAGCAGTACCCATAGCGGGGGACCCTCCTACGAGCAGTACTTC.

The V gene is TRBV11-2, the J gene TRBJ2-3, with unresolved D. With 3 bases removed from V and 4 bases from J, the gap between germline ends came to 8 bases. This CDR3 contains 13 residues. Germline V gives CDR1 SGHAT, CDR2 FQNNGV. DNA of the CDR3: TGTGCCAGCAGCTTCGGAGCTCCAGATACGCAGTATTTT. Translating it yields CASSFGAPDTQYF.

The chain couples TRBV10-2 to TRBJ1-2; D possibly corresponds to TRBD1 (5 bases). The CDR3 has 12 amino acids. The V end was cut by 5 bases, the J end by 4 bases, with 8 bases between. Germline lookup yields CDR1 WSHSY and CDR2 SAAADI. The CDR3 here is CASSLDSYGYTF. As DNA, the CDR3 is TGCGCCAGCAGTTTAGACAGCTATGGCTACACCTTC.

The CDR3 DNA sequence: TGTGCCAGCAGCTCCTATGCCGGCGGTGGGGCGGAGACCCAGTACTTC. The encoded protein is CASSSYAGGGAETQYF. V and J are TRBV7-3 and TRBJ2-5, with D maybe TRBD1 (5 bases). Looked up from germline, CDR1 is SGHTA and CDR2 is FQGTGA. The CDR3 runs to 16 residues. Trimming shortened V by 4 bases and J by 5 bases, and 20 bases separated the two germline ends.

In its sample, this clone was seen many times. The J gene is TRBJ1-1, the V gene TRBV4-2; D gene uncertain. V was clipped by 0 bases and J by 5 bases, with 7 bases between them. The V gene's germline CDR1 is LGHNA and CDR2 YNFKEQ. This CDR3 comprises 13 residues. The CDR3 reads CASSQDRGTEAFF. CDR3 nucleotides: TGTGCCAGCAGCCAAGATCGGGGAACTGAAGCTTTCTTT.

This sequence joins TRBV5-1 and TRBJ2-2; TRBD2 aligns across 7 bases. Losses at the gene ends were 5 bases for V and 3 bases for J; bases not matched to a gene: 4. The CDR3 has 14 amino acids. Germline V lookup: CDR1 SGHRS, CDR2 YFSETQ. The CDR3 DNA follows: TGCGCCAGCAGGGCTCGGGGGGACACCGGGGAGCTGTTTTTT. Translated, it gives CASRARGDTGELFF. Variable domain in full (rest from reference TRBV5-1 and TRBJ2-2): KAGVTQTPRYLIKTRGQQVTLSCSPISGHRSVSWYQQTPGQGLQFLFEYFSETQRNKGNFPGRFSGRQFSNSRSEMNVSTLELGDSALYLCASRARGDTGELFFGEGSRLTVL.

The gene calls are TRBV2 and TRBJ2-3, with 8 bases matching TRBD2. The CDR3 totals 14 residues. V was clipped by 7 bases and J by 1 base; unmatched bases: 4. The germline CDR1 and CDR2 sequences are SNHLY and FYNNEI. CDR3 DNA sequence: TGTGCCAGCACAAGCGGGGGTCGCACAGATACGCAGTATTTT. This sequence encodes CASTSGGRTDTQYF.

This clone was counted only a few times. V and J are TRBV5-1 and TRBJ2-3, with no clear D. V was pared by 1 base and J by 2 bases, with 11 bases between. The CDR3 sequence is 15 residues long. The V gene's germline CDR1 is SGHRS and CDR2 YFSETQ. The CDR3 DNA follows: TGCGCCAGCAGCTTGAGAGGTCTCGACACAGATACGCAGTATTTT. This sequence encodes CASSLRGLDTDTQYF.

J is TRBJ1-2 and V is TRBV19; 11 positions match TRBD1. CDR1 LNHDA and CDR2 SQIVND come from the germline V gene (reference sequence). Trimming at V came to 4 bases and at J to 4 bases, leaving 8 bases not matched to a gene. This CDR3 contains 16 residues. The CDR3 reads CASSTRTGGSIYGYTF. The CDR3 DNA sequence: TGTGCCAGTAGTACCCGGACAGGGGGCTCCATCTATGGCTACACCTTC.

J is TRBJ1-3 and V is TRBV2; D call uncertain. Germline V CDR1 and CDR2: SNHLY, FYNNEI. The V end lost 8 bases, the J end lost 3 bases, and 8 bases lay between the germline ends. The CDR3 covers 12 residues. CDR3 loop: CASGYSGNTIYF. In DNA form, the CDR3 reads TGTGCCAGCGGGTACAGTGGAAACACCATATATTTT.

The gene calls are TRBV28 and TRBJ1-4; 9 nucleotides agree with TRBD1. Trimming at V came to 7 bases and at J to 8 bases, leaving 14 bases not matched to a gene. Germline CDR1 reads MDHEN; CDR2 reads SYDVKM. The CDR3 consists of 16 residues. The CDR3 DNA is TGTGCCAGCATCAAAAAGGCGGGACAGGGTCGGGAAAAACTGTTTTTT. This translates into CASIKKAGQGREKLFF.

DNA of the CDR3: TGTGCCAGTAGTATAAAGACAGGCCCATACAATGAGCAGTTCTTC. Amino acids: CASSIKTGPYNEQFF. The rearrangement uses TRBV19 and TRBJ2-1; tentatively, D is TRBD1 (6 bases). The CDR3 covers 15 residues. Germline values: CDR1 LNHDA, CDR2 SQIVND (reference sequence). V was cut by 2 bases and J by 4 bases, with 12 bases left in between. Variable domain in full (rest from reference TRBV19 and TRBJ2-1): DGGITQSPKYLFRKEGQNVTLSCEQNLNHDAMYWYRQDPGQGLRLIYYSQIVNDFQKGDIAEGYSVSREKKESFPLTVTSAQKNPTAFYLCASSIKTGPYNEQFFGPGTRLTVL.

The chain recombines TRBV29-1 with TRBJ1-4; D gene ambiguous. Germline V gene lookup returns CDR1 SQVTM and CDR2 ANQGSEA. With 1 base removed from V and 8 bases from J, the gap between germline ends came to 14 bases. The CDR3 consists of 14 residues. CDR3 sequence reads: CSVEGTGISEKLFF. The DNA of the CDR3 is TGCAGCGTTGAAGGAACGGGGATATCGGAAAAACTGTTTTTT.

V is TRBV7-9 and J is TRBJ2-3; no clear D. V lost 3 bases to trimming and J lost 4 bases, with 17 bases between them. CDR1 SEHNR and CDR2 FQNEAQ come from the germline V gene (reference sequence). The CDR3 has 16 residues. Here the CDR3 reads CASSLVDVSGADTQYF. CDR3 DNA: TGTGCCAGCAGCTTGGTTGATGTGTCGGGTGCAGATACGCAGTATTTT.

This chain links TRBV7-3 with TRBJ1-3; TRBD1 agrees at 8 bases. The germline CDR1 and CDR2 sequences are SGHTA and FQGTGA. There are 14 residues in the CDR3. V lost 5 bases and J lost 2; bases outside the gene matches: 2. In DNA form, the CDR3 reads TGTGCCAGCAGCCGGACAGGGACTGGAAACACCATATATTTT. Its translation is CASSRTGTGNTIYF.

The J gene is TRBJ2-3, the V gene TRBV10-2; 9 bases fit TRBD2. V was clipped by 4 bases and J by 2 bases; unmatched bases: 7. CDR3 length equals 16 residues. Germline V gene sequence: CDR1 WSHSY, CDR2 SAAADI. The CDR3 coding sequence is TGCGCCAGCAGTGCCCCTAGCGGGGTTTCCACAGATACGCAGTATTTT. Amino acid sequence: CASSAPSGVSTDTQYF.

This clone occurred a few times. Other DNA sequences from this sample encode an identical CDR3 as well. In DNA form, the CDR3 reads TGTGCCAGCTCACCACGGGGACAGGGGCTCTACGAGCAGTACTTC. Translated: CASSPRGQGLYEQYF. The chain carries TRBV18 and TRBJ2-7; 10 positions match TRBD1. With 1 base clipped from V and 3 bases from J, the junction kept 3 bases outside the gene matches. CDR1 is KGHSH and CDR2 is LQKENI in the germline V gene. This CDR3 spans 15 amino acids.

The CDR3 bases are TGTGCCAGTAGTATGCTTGGGGGGACTAAAACTGAAGCTTTCTTT. Translating it yields CASSMLGGTKTEAFF. The chain recombines TRBV19 with TRBJ1-1; possibly TRBD1 for D (5 bases). The ends were cut back, 3 bases at V and 5 bases at J, with 16 bases in the middle. The V gene's germline CDR1 is LNHDA and CDR2 SQIVND (reference sequence). This CDR3 comprises 15 residues.

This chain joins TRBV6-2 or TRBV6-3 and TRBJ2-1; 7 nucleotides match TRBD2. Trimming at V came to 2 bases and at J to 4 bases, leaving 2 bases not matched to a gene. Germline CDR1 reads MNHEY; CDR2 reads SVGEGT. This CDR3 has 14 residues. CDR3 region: CASSYGLEYNEQFF. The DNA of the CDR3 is TGTGCCAGCAGTTACGGACTAGAGTACAATGAGCAGTTCTTC.

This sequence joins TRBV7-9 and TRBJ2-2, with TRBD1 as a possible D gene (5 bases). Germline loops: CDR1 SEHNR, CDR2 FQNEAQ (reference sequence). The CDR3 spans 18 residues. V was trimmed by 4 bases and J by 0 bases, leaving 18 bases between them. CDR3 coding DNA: TGTGCCAGCAGCTACGACAGATCATACTCTTCGAACACCGGGGAGCTGTTTTTT. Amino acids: CASSYDRSYSSNTGELFF.

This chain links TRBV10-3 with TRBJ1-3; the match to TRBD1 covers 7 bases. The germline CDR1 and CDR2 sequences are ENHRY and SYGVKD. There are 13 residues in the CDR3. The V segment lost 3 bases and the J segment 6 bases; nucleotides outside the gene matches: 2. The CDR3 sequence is CAISEQGINTIYF. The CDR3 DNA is TGTGCCATCAGTGAACAGGGGATAAACACCATATATTTT.

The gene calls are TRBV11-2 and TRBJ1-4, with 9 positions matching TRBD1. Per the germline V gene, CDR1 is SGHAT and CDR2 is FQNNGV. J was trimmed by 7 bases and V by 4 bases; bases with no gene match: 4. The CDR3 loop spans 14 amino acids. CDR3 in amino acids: CASSSQGAGEKLFF. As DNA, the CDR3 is TGTGCCAGCAGCTCACAGGGGGCGGGTGAAAAACTGTTTTTT.

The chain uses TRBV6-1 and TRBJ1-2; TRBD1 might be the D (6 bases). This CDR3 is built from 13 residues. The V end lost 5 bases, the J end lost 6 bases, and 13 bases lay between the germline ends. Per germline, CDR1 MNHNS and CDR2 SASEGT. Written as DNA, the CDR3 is TGTGCCAGCAGTTTCCAGGCAGGGGATGGCTACACCTTC. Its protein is CASSFQAGDGYTF.